The clone carrying this T cell receptor beta chain was seen ten or more times. Its antigen is currently unknown. TCR beta CDR3 amplification used RNA transcripts. First-round RT-PCR used HTBI primers; second-round multiplex PCR followed. Using its own MiXCR run on the multiplex PCR reads, TCRdb lists one record per CDR3 protein. Of a few hundred thousand distinct CDR3 sequences listed, 20% to 25% were seen once; the top ten hold about 40%. The sample comes from a study of Graves' ophthalmopathy and Graves' hyperthyroidism. Study in general: The collection of peripheral blood took place at initial diagnosis, before any treatment. Whole-study findings and limits: In predicting ophthalmopathy progression, the model reached over 55% sensitivity and 72% to 80% specificity. A model of 13 signatures distinguished ophthalmopathy from stable hyperthyroidism at approximately 90% sensitivity and approximately 77% specificity.

The CDR3 is 13 residues long. The germline gives CDR1 MNHEY, CDR2 SMNVEV (reference sequence). V lost 2 bases and J lost 4, with 8 bases in between. The origin of this receptor is a woman between 50 and 59 years old with Graves' ophthalmopathy. The sequencing sample was made of peripheral blood. The rearrangement uses TRBV27 and TRBJ1-1, with a tentative D call TRBD1 (6 bases). This CDR3 is CASSLRGFTEAFF. CDR3 nucleotides: TGTGCCAGCAGTTTAAGGGGGTTCACTGAAGCTTTCTTT.